This TCR beta chain was documented in a study of cytomegalovirus exposure and HLA in healthy donors. Although they were nominally healthy when sampled, donors likely had unrecorded immune exposures. About this clone: Its antigen is unknown.

The CDR3 contains 15 residues. The V and J ends lost 0 bases and 1 base respectively, with 8 bases between them. The germline gives CDR1 SGHRS, CDR2 YFSETQ. The study ran its PCR with 60 Vbeta and 13 Jbeta primers. Clones were sequenced by immunoSEQ multiplex PCR, and TCRdb holds only the in-frame ones, with some missing. The data contain approximately 150,000 clones, about 84% of them singletons. Study outcomes and limitations: A list of approximately 150 TCR beta chains associated with cytomegalovirus was given.

Material for sequencing was PBMCs. The chain recombines TRBV5-1 with TRBJ2-1, with a weak D call TRBD1 (5 bases). This TCR was sampled from a man younger than 35 in good health and CMV-seronegative. The CDR3 here is CASSLDRGSYNEQFF. CDR3 DNA sequence: TGCGCCAGCAGCTTGGATAGGGGATCCTACAATGAGCAGTTCTTC.